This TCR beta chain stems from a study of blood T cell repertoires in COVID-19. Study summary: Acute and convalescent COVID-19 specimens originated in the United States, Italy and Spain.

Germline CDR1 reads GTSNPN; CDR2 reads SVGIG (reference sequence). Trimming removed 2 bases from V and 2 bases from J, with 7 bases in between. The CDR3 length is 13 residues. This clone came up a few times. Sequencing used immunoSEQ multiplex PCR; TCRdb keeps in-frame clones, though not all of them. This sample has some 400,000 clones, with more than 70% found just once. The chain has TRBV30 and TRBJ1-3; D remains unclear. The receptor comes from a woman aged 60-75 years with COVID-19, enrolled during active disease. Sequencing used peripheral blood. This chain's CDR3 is CAWSWSPGNTIYF. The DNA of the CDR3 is TGTGCCTGGAGTTGGAGCCCTGGAAACACCATATATTTT.